A selection of T cell receptor beta chains follows, all from one sample in a study of T cell responses to AZD1222 COVID-19 vaccine. Libraries were prepared by immunoSEQ multiplex PCR; TCRdb keeps only in-frame clonotypes and omits some of them. Of 150,000 to 200,000 clones in the sample, roughly 92% were seen once. The sequencing here drew on peripheral blood, taken on day 0 of AZD1222 vaccination. Receptors originate from an adult in good health. Each CDR3 is given with its conserved first and last residue. The order of the fields is V gene, D gene, clone size, J gene, CDR3 protein, CDR3 DNA. The D gene is left open where the match is weak. For some rows the clone size is stated as once, few or many, or as a class when expanded; others skip it.

>TRBV3-1/TRBV3-2|NA|NA|TRBJ2-6
CASSQGGRGFSGANVLTF
TGTGCCAGCAGCCAAGGGGGGCGGGGCTTTTCTGGGGCCAACGTCCTGACTTTC
>TRBV6-2/TRBV6-3|NA|once|TRBJ1-5
CASSWITSSRNQPQHF
TGTGCCAGCAGTTGGATAACTTCTTCCCGCAATCAGCCCCAGCATTTT
>TRBV6-1|NA|NA|TRBJ1-4
CASSDRADEKLFF
TGTGCCAGCAGTGACAGGGCTGATGAAAAACTGTTTTTT
>TRBV18|TRBD1|NA|TRBJ1-5
CASSPQGSNQPQHF
TGTGCCAGCTCTCCACAGGGGAGCAATCAGCCCCAGCATTTT
>TRBV29-1|NA|NA|TRBJ1-5
CSDSGDWGQPQHF
TGCAGCGACTCGGGGGACTGGGGGCAGCCCCAGCATTTT
>TRBV6-5|TRBD2|NA|TRBJ2-3
CASSFSGPDTQYF
TGTGCCAGCAGCTTTAGCGGGCCGGATACGCAGTATTTT
>TRBV9|TRBD1|NA|TRBJ2-1
CASSASTGASSYNEQFF
TGTGCCAGCAGCGCATCGACAGGGGCGAGCTCCTACAATGAGCAGTTCTTC
>TRBV5-8|NA|NA|TRBJ1-1
CASSLGRNTEAFF
TGTGCCAGCAGCTTAGGCAGAAACACTGAAGCTTTCTTT
>TRBV27|NA|NA|TRBJ1-2
CASSLYAGGGYTF
TGTGCCAGCAGTTTATACGCGGGGGGTGGCTACACCTTC
>TRBV5-8|NA|NA|TRBJ2-3
CASSPGTASTDTQYF
TGTGCCAGCAGCCCTGGGACGGCTAGCACAGATACGCAGTATTTT
>TRBV2|NA|NA|TRBJ2-2
CASRGRTVAGELFF
TGTGCCAGCAGGGGGAGGACAGTGGCCGGGGAGCTGTTTTTT
>TRBV5-1|NA|NA|TRBJ1-6
CASSLERNSPLHF
TGCGCCAGCAGCTTGGAGCGGAATTCACCCCTCCACTTT
>TRBV14|TRBD2|NA|TRBJ2-7
CASSQGGEVSYEQYF
TGTGCCAGCAGCCAGGGGGGGGAAGTCTCCTACGAGCAGTACTTC
>TRBV5-1|NA|NA|TRBJ1-1
CASSLAPGLNTEAFF
TGCGCCAGCAGCTTGGCCCCCGGTCTGAACACTGAAGCTTTCTTT
>TRBV2|NA|NA|TRBJ2-1
CASSEGSNNEQFF
TGTGCCAGCAGTGAAGGGAGTAACAATGAGCAGTTCTTC
>TRBV6-5|TRBD1|NA|TRBJ1-4
CASSRPGQGAEKLFF
TGTGCCAGCAGCCGTCCGGGACAGGGGGCGGAAAAACTGTTTTTT
>TRBV5-1|NA|NA|TRBJ1-1
CASSIMQGTNTEAFF
TGCGCCAGCAGTATAATGCAGGGGACGAACACTGAAGCTTTCTTT
>TRBV7-6|NA|NA|TRBJ1-4
CASSPRAHEKLFF
TGTGCCAGCAGCCCTCGGGCCCATGAAAAACTGTTTTTT
>TRBV6-5|NA|NA|TRBJ1-2
CASSLRGSGYGYTF
TGTGCCAGTTCCCTCCGGGGGTCTGGCTATGGCTACACCTTC
>TRBV19|NA|NA|TRBJ2-1
CASSPGLSYNEQFF
TGTGCCAGTAGTCCGGGGCTCTCCTACAATGAGCAGTTCTTC
>TRBV5-6|NA|NA|TRBJ1-2
CASSPWLGGYTF
TGTGCCAGCAGCCCATGGTTGGGTGGCTACACCTTC
>TRBV30|NA|NA|TRBJ2-7
CAWTRGAGLGNEQYF
TGTGCCTGGACCCGGGGGGCAGGACTAGGAAACGAGCAGTACTTC
>TRBV13|NA|NA|TRBJ1-1
CASSPIELQGPQVNTEAFF
TGTGCCAGCAGCCCTATCGAACTTCAGGGGCCACAGGTGAACACTGAAGCTTTCTTT
>TRBV12-3/TRBV12-4|NA|NA|TRBJ1-2
CASSLEGGYGYTF
TGTGCCAGCAGTTTAGAGGGGGGGTATGGCTACACCTTC
>TRBV5-6|TRBD1|NA|TRBJ1-2
CASSVDRGRGKGYGYTF
TGTGCCAGCAGCGTGGACAGGGGCCGGGGGAAGGGCTATGGCTACACCTTC
>TRBV6-2/TRBV6-3|NA|NA|TRBJ1-5
CASSKTGRSNQPQHF
TGTGCCAGCAGCAAAACAGGGCGTAGCAATCAGCCCCAGCATTTT
>TRBV18|TRBD1|NA|TRBJ1-1
CASSPGRPGTVEAFF
TGTGCCAGCTCACCAGGGAGGCCCGGGACAGTCGAAGCTTTCTTT
>TRBV11-2|TRBD2|NA|TRBJ2-7
CASSIPGLASKSYEQYF
TGTGCCAGCAGCATTCCGGGACTAGCGTCGAAATCCTACGAGCAGTACTTC
>TRBV7-9|TRBD2|NA|TRBJ2-3
CASSLGLAGGPDTQYF
TGTGCCAGCAGCTTGGGACTAGCGGGAGGGCCAGATACGCAGTATTTT
>TRBV19|TRBD2|NA|TRBJ2-7
CASSIWGSGTYEQYF
TGTGCCAGTAGTATATGGGGTAGCGGGACTTACGAGCAGTACTTC
>TRBV15|NA|NA|TRBJ1-1
CATSRVGTDEAFF
TGTGCCACCAGCAGAGTCGGGACGGACGAAGCTTTCTTT
>TRBV7-9|NA|NA|TRBJ1-5
CASSLGQISNQPQHF
TGTGCCAGCAGCTTAGGGCAGATAAGCAATCAGCCCCAGCATTTT
>TRBV5-4|TRBD1|NA|TRBJ2-7
CASSQSPGTGETRYEQYF
TGTGCCAGCAGCCAATCACCCGGGACAGGGGAAACCCGCTACGAGCAGTACTTC
>TRBV27|NA|NA|TRBJ2-5
CASRWTGGGETQYF
TGTGCCAGCAGATGGACAGGTGGGGGGGAGACCCAGTACTTC
>TRBV6-1|NA|once|TRBJ1-4
CASSAHRGATNEKLFF
TGTGCCAGCAGTGCACACCGAGGGGCAACTAATGAAAAACTGTTTTTT
>TRBV6-2/TRBV6-3|TRBD1|NA|TRBJ1-1
CASSRGATEAFF
TGTGCCAGCAGCAGGGGGGCCACTGAAGCTTTCTTT
>TRBV27|NA|NA|TRBJ1-2
CASSLNINYGYTF
TGTGCCAGCAGTTTGAACATTAACTATGGCTACACCTTC
>TRBV30|NA|NA|TRBJ2-2
CAWSVRRELFF
TGTGCCTGGAGTGTTAGGCGGGAGCTGTTTTTT
>TRBV18|TRBD1|NA|TRBJ1-1
CASSTIGQGGTEAFF
TGTGCCAGCTCGACAATTGGACAGGGCGGAACTGAAGCTTTCTTT
>TRBV11-2|NA|NA|TRBJ2-5
CASSLSGGIGETQYF
TGTGCCAGCAGCTTATCAGGGGGGATCGGAGAGACCCAGTACTTC
>TRBV14|TRBD2|NA|TRBJ2-1
CASSPWDYSVSYNEQFF
TGTGCCAGCAGCCCTTGGGACTACTCCGTCTCCTACAATGAGCAGTTCTTC
>TRBV7-9|TRBD2|NA|TRBJ2-2
CASTERGGNTGELFF
TGTGCCAGCACCGAGCGGGGGGGAAACACCGGGGAGCTGTTTTTT
>TRBV6-1|NA|NA|TRBJ1-2
CASSERTVLGYGYTF
TGTGCCAGCAGTGAACGGACAGTCCTGGGCTATGGCTACACCTTC
>TRBV27|NA|NA|TRBJ2-7
CASSSPGATYEQYF
TGTGCCAGCAGTTCGCCAGGGGCGACCTACGAGCAGTACTTC
>TRBV3-1/TRBV3-2|NA|NA|TRBJ2-5
CASSQSDSYPWTQYF
TGTGCCAGCAGCCAATCGGACTCCTACCCATGGACCCAGTACTTC
>TRBV18|NA|NA|TRBJ1-2
CASSPSQGLEYGYTF
TGTGCCAGCTCACCAAGTCAGGGGCTAGAATATGGCTACACCTTC
>TRBV21-1|NA|NA|TRBJ1-2
CASSKPRGQGSGYTF
TGTGCCAGCAGCAAACCCAGAGGACAGGGATCTGGCTACACCTTC
>TRBV7-9|NA|NA|TRBJ1-5
CASSLQGQPQHF
TGTGCCAGCAGCTTACAGGGCCAGCCCCAGCATTTT
>TRBV19|TRBD1|NA|TRBJ2-3
CASSTNRGRTDTQYF
TGTGCCAGTAGTACCAACAGGGGGCGGACAGATACGCAGTATTTT
>TRBV24-1|NA|NA|TRBJ2-2
CATSQLNTGELFF
TGTGCCACCAGTCAACTGAACACCGGGGAGCTGTTTTTT
>TRBV5-5|NA|NA|TRBJ2-5
CASSFDLLGGQETQYF
TGTGCCAGCAGCTTCGATTTATTGGGGGGCCAAGAGACCCAGTACTTC
>TRBV7-9|NA|few|TRBJ1-3
CASSPRVGGRAGNTIYF
TGTGCCAGCAGCCCCCGGGTAGGGGGAAGAGCTGGAAACACCATATATTTT
>TRBV18|NA|NA|TRBJ2-5
CASSPLGETQYF
TGTGCCAGCTCCCCCCTTGGAGAGACCCAGTACTTC